The 32 T cell receptor beta chains reported below all come from one sample, sequenced in a study of shared clonotypes between healthy human individuals. Selected positively for CCR7 and CD45RO-negative, naive CD8 cells excluded terminally differentiated effector memory CD45RA+ cells. Using immunoSEQ multiplex PCR, the repertoire was profiled, and TCRdb retains in-frame clones only, with some absent. The data contain roughly 1,800,000 clones, about 95% of them singletons. Sequenced material: naive CD8+ T cells sorted from blood. These receptors were taken from a man aged 18 to 30 in good health.

The rearrangement joins TRBV5-5 to TRBJ2-7; weak D call: TRBD1 (5 bases). The V gene's germline CDR1 is SGHKS and CDR2 YYEKEE (reference sequence). CDR3 length: 15 residues. V was shortened by 0 bases and J by 6 bases, with 16 bases between the two germline ends. CDR3 DNA: TGTGCCAGCAGCTTGGAGGAGCTTGGGGCTCCCGAGCAGTACTTC. Translation gives CASSLEELGAPEQYF.

The chain recombines TRBV14 with TRBJ2-7; 9 bases are a match to TRBD1. Germline values: CDR1 SGHDN, CDR2 FVKESK. CDR3 length: 15 amino acids. The junction had 6 bases not matched to a gene; V was cut back by 4 bases and J by 2 bases. CDR3 residues: CASSLGTGTAYEQYF. DNA of the CDR3: TGTGCCAGCAGCCTCGGGACAGGGACAGCCTACGAGCAGTACTTC. The variable domain in full, completed from reference TRBV14 and TRBJ2-7, reads EAGVTQFPSHSVIEKGQTVTLRCDPISGHDNLYWYRRVMGKEIKFLLHFVKESKQDESGMPNNRFLAERTGGTYSTLKVQPAELEDSGVYFCASSLGTGTAYEQYFGPGTRLTVT.

V and J are TRBV11-2 and TRBJ2-7; perhaps D is TRBD1 or TRBD2 (7 bases each). The CDR3 has 15 residues. Trimming left V 4 bases short and J 2 bases short, with 15 bases between. Per germline, CDR1 SGHAT and CDR2 FQNNGV. The CDR3 coding sequence is TGTGCCAGCAGCTCGCCAGGGGGGGTCACCTACGAGCAGTACTTC. It specifies CASSSPGGVTYEQYF.

The V gene is TRBV9, the J gene TRBJ1-2, with 8 nucleotides matching TRBD1. From germline, CDR1 is SGDLS and CDR2 YYNGEE. This CDR3 is built from 15 residues. The junction had 6 bases not matched to a gene; V was cut back by 4 bases and J by 1 base. The CDR3 here is CASSSRTGINYGYTF. CDR3 bases: TGTGCCAGCAGCTCCAGGACAGGGATTAACTATGGCTACACCTTC. Together with reference TRBV9 and TRBJ1-2, the CDR3 gives the full variable domain: DSGVTQTPKHLITATGQRVTLRCSPRSGDLSVYWYQQSLDQGLQFLIQYYNGEERAKGNILERFSAQQFPDLHSELNLSSLELGDSALYFCASSSRTGINYGYTFGSGTRLTVV.

This clone has only one observation. This chain links TRBV11-2 with TRBJ2-5; TRBD2 might be the D (6 bases). Germline V gene sequence: CDR1 SGHAT, CDR2 FQNNGV. The CDR3 totals 13 residues. Trimming took 2 bases from V and 5 from J, leaving 9 bases between them. The CDR3 DNA reads as TGTGCCAGCAGCTTAAGGGACTGGGAGACCCAGTACTTC. Its translation: CASSLRDWETQYF.

The chain couples TRBV27 to TRBJ1-1; TRBD1 agrees at 7 bases. V lost 5 bases, J lost 4 bases, and 1 base stayed unmatched. This CDR3 has 12 residues. The germline gives CDR1 MNHEY, CDR2 SMNVEV (reference sequence). CDR3 DNA: TGTGCCAGCAGTCGGACAGGCACTGAAGCTTTCTTT. Translating gives CASSRTGTEAFF.

This chain uses TRBV7-9 with TRBJ1-2; D not certain. Between the trimmed V and J ends, which lost 8 bases and 0 bases, there was a span of 10 bases. The CDR3 consists of 13 residues. Germline CDR1 reads SEHNR; CDR2 reads FQNEAQ (reference sequence). CDR3 region: CASDETSNYGYTF. Written as DNA, the CDR3 is TGTGCCAGCGACGAGACGTCTAACTATGGCTACACCTTC.

Details on this clone: Other DNA sequences of this sample code for an identical CDR3. This rearrangement joins TRBV20-1 to TRBJ1-1; D call uncertain. Germline V gene lookup returns CDR1 DFQATT and CDR2 SNEGSKA (reference sequence). V was trimmed by 5 bases and J by 0 bases, leaving 4 bases between them. CDR3 length: 11 residues. This chain's CDR3 is CSAPLNTEAFF. Written as DNA, the CDR3 is TGCAGTGCTCCGTTGAACACTGAAGCTTTCTTT.

The chain recombines TRBV2 with TRBJ2-3, with 14 bases that match TRBD2. The length of the CDR3 is 17 residues. In germline, CDR1 is SNHLY, CDR2 FYNNEI. V was clipped by 4 bases and J by 5 bases; unmatched bases: 8. The CDR3 region is CASSVPGLAGAGDTQYF. The CDR3 nucleotides read TGTGCCAGCAGTGTACCGGGACTAGCGGGGGCGGGAGATACGCAGTATTTT.

The chain uses TRBV6-1 and TRBJ2-1; D is perhaps TRBD2 (5 bases). V was clipped by 1 base and J by 5 bases, with 15 bases between them. There are 16 residues in the CDR3. In germline, CDR1 is MNHNS, CDR2 SASEGT. Here the CDR3 DNA reads TGTGCCAGCAGTGAAGGGGGAGAGGGCAAGGACAATGAGCAGTTCTTC. This encodes CASSEGGEGKDNEQFF.

Comments on this clone: Given the absence of the conserved phenylalanine or tryptophan at the CDR3 end, a read error is likely. No DNA is shown, since the ends of the CDR3 on it are uncertain; the CDR3 is the one TCRdb lists. The rearrangement links TRBV4-2 to TRBJ2-3; the table's TRBD2 call for D was not verified on the DNA. The CDR3 is 11 amino acids long, termini counted. The germline gives CDR1 LGHNA, CDR2 YNFKEQ. This CDR3 is CASSPPGLCSI.

The J gene is TRBJ2-3, the V gene TRBV5-1; D may be TRBD1 (6 bases). With 1 base removed from V and 2 bases from J, the gap between germline ends came to 14 bases. CDR1 and CDR2 from the germline V gene are SGHRS and YFSETQ. This CDR3 has 16 amino acids. This CDR3 reads CASSLTGFPLTDTQYF. CDR3 DNA sequence: TGCGCCAGCAGCTTGACAGGGTTCCCCCTCACAGATACGCAGTATTTT.

Concerning this clone: The sample holds other DNA sequences that translate to the same CDR3. This chain links TRBV9 with TRBJ2-4; D possibly uses TRBD1 or TRBD2 (6 bases each). CDR3 length equals 15 residues. Germline CDR1 is SGDLS and CDR2 is YYNGEE. Trimming pared 0 bases from V and 0 bases from J, leaving 7 bases between. Written as DNA, the CDR3 is TGTGCCAGCAGCGTAGAGGGGGGAGCCAAAAACATTCAGTACTTC. Protein product: CASSVEGGAKNIQYF.

In regard to this clone: In the same sample, other DNA sequences code for this CDR3. The chain joins TRBV5-1 to TRBJ2-7; D unclear. The CDR3 runs to 13 residues. The germline V and J ends were trimmed by 4 bases and 0 bases, with 8 bases remaining between them. The germline V gene encodes CDR1 SGHRS and CDR2 YFSETQ. The CDR3 DNA follows: TGCGCCAGCAGCCCCGACGACTCCTACGAGCAGTACTTC. Protein product: CASSPDDSYEQYF.

The rearrangement joins TRBV10-3 to TRBJ1-6; D is possibly TRBD1 (6 bases). The germline gives CDR1 ENHRY, CDR2 SYGVKD. The CDR3 runs to 15 residues. Trimming pared 2 bases from V and 7 bases from J, leaving 12 bases between. As DNA, the CDR3 is TGTGCCATCAGTGAGCCACAGGGTCAGAATTCACCCCTCCACTTT. This encodes CAISEPQGQNSPLHF.

The chain joins TRBV7-3 to TRBJ2-2; D gene uncertain. CDR3 size: 12 residues. Per germline, CDR1 SGHTA and CDR2 FQGTGA. Trimming removed 2 bases from V and 7 bases from J, with 5 bases in between. The CDR3 region has the DNA TGTGCCAGCAGCTTAGGGGTCGGGGAGCTGTTTTTT. Amino acids: CASSLGVGELFF.

This sequence joins TRBV11-2 and TRBJ1-1, with D unresolved. The V and J ends lost 5 bases and 8 bases respectively, with 9 bases between them. Germline CDR1 and CDR2: SGHAT and FQNNGV. The CDR3 length is 11 residues. This chain's CDR3 is CASSLTAEAFF. The CDR3 DNA reads as TGTGCCAGCAGCCTGACTGCCGAAGCTTTCTTT.

This chain joins TRBV14 and TRBJ2-7; no clear D. The germline CDR1 and CDR2 sequences are SGHDN and FVKESK. The CDR3 is made up of 13 amino acids. V lost 0 bases, J lost 4 bases, and 7 bases lay in between. Here the CDR3 reads CASSQDLRYEQYF. The DNA for the CDR3 is TGTGCCAGCAGCCAAGATCTTAGGTACGAGCAGTACTTC.

The chain couples TRBV9 to TRBJ1-1; D might be TRBD1 (6 bases). Per the germline V gene, CDR1 is SGDLS and CDR2 is YYNGEE. This CDR3 spans 15 amino acids. The ends were cut back, 0 bases at V and 4 bases at J, with 13 bases in the middle. CDR3 in amino acids: CASSVDPGQLTEAFF. The CDR3, as DNA: TGTGCCAGCAGCGTAGACCCAGGACAGCTCACTGAAGCTTTCTTT.

This clone showed up just once. The chain combines TRBV30 with TRBJ1-2, with TRBD1 matching 8 bases. This CDR3 is 16 amino acids long. Germline V CDR1 and CDR2: GTSNPN, SVGIG (reference sequence). Losses at the gene ends were 1 base for V and 1 base for J; bases not matched to a gene: 8. In nucleotides, the CDR3 is TGTGCCTGGAGTGAAGGCCGGGACAGGTTTAACTATGGCTACACCTTC. Encoded protein: CAWSEGRDRFNYGYTF.

This chain uses TRBV11-2 with TRBJ1-4; no clear D. CDR1 is SGHAT, CDR2 FQNNGV, per germline. V gave up 6 bases and J gave up 5 bases, with 16 bases separating them. The length of the CDR3 is 15 residues. The CDR3 DNA follows: TGTGCCAGCAGACCTACCCTCAGAGAGAATGAAAAACTGTTTTTT. Its translation is CASRPTLRENEKLFF.

V gene TRBV5-3 combines with J gene TRBJ2-7; 9 positions agree with TRBD1. TRBV5-3 counts as an open reading frame of uncertain function. Trimming took 3 bases from V and 3 from J; bases not matched to a gene: 13. This CDR3 has 17 residues. The CDR3 spells CARSCHSSGTGSYEQYF. CDR3 DNA: TGTGCCAGAAGCTGTCACTCCTCCGGGACAGGGAGCTACGAGCAGTACTTC.

V and J are TRBV11-2 and TRBJ2-7; 7 bases align to TRBD2. The germline gives CDR1 SGHAT, CDR2 FQNNGV. V lost 0 bases, J lost 3 bases, and 14 bases stayed unmatched. The CDR3 extends over 18 amino acids. The CDR3 nucleotides are TGTGCCAGCAGCTTAGATGGGCTTTGGCGGGAGTTGGTCTACGAGCAGTACTTC. This codes for CASSLDGLWRELVYEQYF. The full variable domain, rest sourced from reference TRBV11-2 and TRBJ2-7, is EAGVAQSPRYKIIEKRQSVAFWCNPISGHATLYWYQQILGQGPKLLIQFQNNGVVDDSQLPKDRFSAERLKGVDSTLKIQPAKLEDSAVYLCASSLDGLWRELVYEQYFGPGTRLTVT.

The chain carries TRBV11-2 and TRBJ2-7, with 9 bases fitting TRBD1. The CDR3 runs 15 residues. Germline CDR1 and CDR2: SGHAT and FQNNGV. V trimming: 6 bases; J trimming: 2 bases; junction bases outside the gene matches: 8. The CDR3 here is CASRTGGQGTYEQYF. CDR3 in DNA: TGTGCCAGCAGAACTGGGGGACAGGGAACCTACGAGCAGTACTTC.

The rearrangement joins TRBV28 to TRBJ1-2, with 7 bases identical to TRBD1. Germline V lookup: CDR1 MDHEN, CDR2 SYDVKM. The CDR3 totals 16 residues. Trimming cost V 3 bases and J 0 bases; bases outside gene matches: 7. Written as DNA, the CDR3 is TGTGCCAGCAGTTTCCAAGGGACAGCCGCTAACTATGGCTACACCTTC. It encodes CASSFQGTAANYGYTF.

This chain connects TRBV28 to TRBJ1-4; 9 nucleotides agree with TRBD1. The CDR3 extends over 16 amino acids. Germline V gene data show CDR1 as MDHEN and CDR2 as SYDVKM. The junction had 5 bases not matched to a gene; V was cut back by 6 bases and J by 0 bases. CDR3 residues: CASSRTGDATNEKLFF. The CDR3 DNA reads as TGTGCCAGCAGCCGGACAGGGGATGCAACTAATGAAAAACTGTTTTTT.

V and J are TRBV6-5 and TRBJ1-1; no clear D gene. The V and J ends lost 4 bases and 3 bases respectively, with 12 bases between them. This CDR3 is 14 amino acids long. Germline CDR1 MNHEY, CDR2 SVGAGI. CDR3 DNA: TGTGCCAGCAGTTTTACGCAGGCGCACACTGAAGCTTTCTTT. It codes for CASSFTQAHTEAFF.

V gene TRBV11-2 combines with J gene TRBJ2-4; TRBD1 might be the D (6 bases). The V gene lost 1 base and the J gene lost 0 bases, with 10 bases spanning the gap. The CDR3 runs to 16 residues. Germline values: CDR1 SGHAT, CDR2 FQNNGV. The CDR3 bases are TGTGCCAGCAGCTTAGGGGACACCTTAGCCAAAAACATTCAGTACTTC. This codes for CASSLGDTLAKNIQYF.

The chain combines TRBV30 with TRBJ2-2; TRBD2 is a possible D gene (6 bases). Trimming took 0 bases from V and 2 from J, leaving 13 bases between them. CDR1 is GTSNPN and CDR2 is SVGIG in the germline V gene (reference sequence). This CDR3 has 16 amino acids. CDR3 nucleotide sequence: TGTGCCTGGAGTGTACTGGGGGGACTCAACACCGGGGAGCTGTTTTTT. Encoded protein: CAWSVLGGLNTGELFF.

This clone occurred once. This chain links TRBV6-5 with TRBJ1-3, with D possibly being TRBD1 (6 bases). Germline assignment: CDR1 MNHEY and CDR2 SVGAGI. V lost 2 bases and J lost 2, with 13 bases in between. The CDR3 sequence is 16 residues long. The CDR3 loop reads CASSYNYEGAGNTIYF. DNA for the CDR3: TGTGCCAGCAGTTACAACTATGAGGGGGCTGGAAACACCATATATTTT.

This chain uses TRBV6-6 with TRBJ2-3, with D unclear. The V end was cut by 5 bases, the J end by 7 bases, with 16 bases between. The CDR3 sequence is 14 residues long. Germline V gives CDR1 MNHNY, CDR2 SVGAGI (reference sequence). CDR3 loop: CASSDPRNSHTQYF. In nucleotides, the CDR3 is TGTGCCAGCAGTGACCCCCGGAACTCCCATACGCAGTATTTT.

The chain employs TRBV5-1 and TRBJ2-1; no reliable D call. CDR1 SGHRS and CDR2 YFSETQ come from the germline V gene. CDR3 length equals 16 residues. The V end lost 0 bases, the J end lost 3 bases, and 13 bases lay between the germline ends. Here the CDR3 reads CASSLVATSVYNEQFF. DNA of the CDR3: TGCGCCAGCAGCTTGGTGGCGACTTCCGTCTACAATGAGCAGTTCTTC. The whole variable domain, remainder taken from reference TRBV5-1 and TRBJ2-1, is KAGVTQTPRYLIKTRGQQVTLSCSPISGHRSVSWYQQTPGQGLQFLFEYFSETQRNKGNFPGRFSGRQFSNSRSEMNVSTLELGDSALYLCASSLVATSVYNEQFFGPGTRLTVL.